The 8 T cell receptor beta chains given below trace back to one sample, sequenced in a study of blood T cell repertoires in COVID-19. Using immunoSEQ multiplex PCR, the repertoire was profiled, and TCRdb retains in-frame clones only, with some absent. The data show almost 250,000 clones, 85% seen once. Sequencing was carried out using PBMCs or T cells enriched from blood (not recorded which). These receptors came from a woman aged 45-65 years with acute COVID-19.

This clone is a singleton in its sample. The chain uses TRBV2 and TRBJ2-3; 7 bases align to TRBD2. CDR3 length: 14 residues. Germline CDR1 is SNHLY and CDR2 is FYNNEI. V dropped 1 base and J dropped 3; count of bases not matched to a gene: 1. CDR3 in DNA: TGTGCCAGCAGTGAAGGACTAGCTACAGATACGCAGTATTTT. Its translation is CASSEGLATDTQYF.

The CDR3: CASSSTTRLDSPLHF. DNA of the CDR3: TGTGCCAGCAGTTCAACCACCAGGCTCGATTCACCCCTCCACTTT. This chain connects TRBV6-6 to TRBJ1-6; D remains ambiguous. V was pared by 4 bases and J by 8 bases, with 15 bases between. CDR3 size: 15 residues. CDR1 MNHNY and CDR2 SVGAGI come from the germline V gene (reference sequence).

This clone appeared a few times. The chain recombines TRBV7-9 with TRBJ1-2; D call uncertain. The ends were cut back, 0 bases at V and 4 bases at J, with 12 bases in the middle. The germline CDR1 and CDR2 sequences are SEHNR and FQNEAQ (reference sequence). There are 15 residues in the CDR3. CDR3 in amino acids: CASSLAGPISYGYTF. CDR3 DNA: TGTGCCAGCAGCTTAGCCGGTCCTATAAGCTATGGCTACACCTTC. Full variable domain (rest looked up from reference TRBV7-9 and TRBJ1-2): DTGVSQNPRHKITKRGQNVTFRCDPISEHNRLYWYRQTLGQGPEFLTYFQNEAQLEKSRLLSDRFSAERPKGSFSTLEIQRTEQGDSAMYLCASSLAGPISYGYTFGSGTRLTVV.

V and J are TRBV6-5 and TRBJ1-1, with 8 bases that match TRBD1. Germline lookup yields CDR1 MNHEY and CDR2 SVGAGI. Unmatched junction bases numbered 9, after V lost 6 bases and J lost 3 bases. This CDR3 has 15 amino acids. The DNA for the CDR3 is TGTGCCAGCAGGCCGACAGGGGTGAGTGACACTGAAGCTTTCTTT. This translates into CASRPTGVSDTEAFF.

The chain employs TRBV4-3 and TRBJ1-3, with a possible D match to TRBD1 (6 bases). Trimming shortened V by 2 bases and J by 2 bases, and 19 bases separated the two germline ends. CDR1 is LGHNA, CDR2 YSLEER, per germline. There are 18 residues in the CDR3. CDR3 amino acids: CASSQYRETGFAGNTIYF. The CDR3, as DNA: TGCGCCAGCAGCCAATATCGGGAAACAGGGTTCGCTGGAAACACCATATATTTT.

The chain recombines TRBV27 with TRBJ1-5; D perhaps matches TRBD1 (6 bases). The ends were cut back, 11 bases at V and 6 bases at J, with 20 bases in the middle. Germline assignment: CDR1 MNHEY and CDR2 SMNVEV (reference sequence). The CDR3 sequence is 14 residues long. Written as DNA, the CDR3 is TGTGCCTCAAGGGCAGGGGCCTTCGGTCAGCCCCAGCATTTT. Protein: CASRAGAFGQPQHF.

The V gene is TRBV6-6, the J gene TRBJ2-5, with D perhaps TRBD1 (5 bases). This CDR3 has 13 residues. Per germline, CDR1 MNHNY and CDR2 SVGAGI (reference sequence). V was pared by 6 bases and J by 5 bases, with 13 bases between. The CDR3 loop reads CASSIQGAETQYF. Here the CDR3 DNA reads TGTGCCAGCAGCATCCAAGGGGCCGAGACCCAGTACTTC.

The J gene is TRBJ2-1, the V gene TRBV12-5; 16 bases map to TRBD2. V gave up 5 bases and J gave up 3 bases; unmatched junction bases: 7. Germline CDR1 and CDR2: LGHNT and FRNRAP. The CDR3 runs to 18 residues. The CDR3 region is CASGPGTSGGAVYNEQFF. For the CDR3, the DNA is TGTGCTAGTGGTCCGGGGACTAGCGGGGGGGCCGTCTACAATGAGCAGTTCTTC.